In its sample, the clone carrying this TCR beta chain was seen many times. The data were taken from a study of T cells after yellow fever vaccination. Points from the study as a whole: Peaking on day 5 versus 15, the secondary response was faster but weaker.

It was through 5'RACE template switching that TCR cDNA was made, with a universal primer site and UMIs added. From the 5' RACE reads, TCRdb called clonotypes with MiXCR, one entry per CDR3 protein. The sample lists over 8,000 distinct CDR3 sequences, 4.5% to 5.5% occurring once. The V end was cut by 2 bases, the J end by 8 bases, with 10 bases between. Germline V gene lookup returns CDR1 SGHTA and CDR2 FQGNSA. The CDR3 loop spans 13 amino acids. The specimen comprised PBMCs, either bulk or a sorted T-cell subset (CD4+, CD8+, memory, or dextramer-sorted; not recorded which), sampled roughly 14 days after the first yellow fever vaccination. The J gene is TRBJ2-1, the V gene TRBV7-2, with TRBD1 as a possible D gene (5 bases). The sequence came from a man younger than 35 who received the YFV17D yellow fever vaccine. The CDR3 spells CASSLTPGYEQFF. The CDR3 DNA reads TGTGCCAGCAGCTTAACGCCAGGGTATGAGCAGTTCTTC.